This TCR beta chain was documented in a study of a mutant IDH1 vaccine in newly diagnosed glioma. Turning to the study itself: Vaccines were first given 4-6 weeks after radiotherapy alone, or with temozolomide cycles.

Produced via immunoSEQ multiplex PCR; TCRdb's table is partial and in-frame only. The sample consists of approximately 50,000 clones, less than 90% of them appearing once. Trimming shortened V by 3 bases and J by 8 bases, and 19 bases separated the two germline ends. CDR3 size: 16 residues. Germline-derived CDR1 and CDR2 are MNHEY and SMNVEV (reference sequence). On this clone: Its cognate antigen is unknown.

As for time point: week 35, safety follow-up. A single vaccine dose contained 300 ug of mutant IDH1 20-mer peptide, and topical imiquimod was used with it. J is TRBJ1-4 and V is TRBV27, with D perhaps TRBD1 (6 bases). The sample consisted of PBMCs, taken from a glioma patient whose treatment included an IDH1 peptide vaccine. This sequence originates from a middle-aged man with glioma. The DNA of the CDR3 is TGTGCCAGCAGTTTTTCTGGGGGGGCGCGTTCCGAAAAACTGTTTTTT. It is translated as CASSFSGGARSEKLFF.